This T cell receptor (beta chain) was identified in a study of blood T cell repertoires in COVID-19. Study-level information: COVID-19 samples from acute and convalescent phases originated in the United States, Italy and Spain.

The V gene end was trimmed by 3 bases and the J gene end by 0 bases; junction bases not matched to a gene: 5. CDR1 and CDR2 (germline): MDHEN, SYDVKM. The CDR3 runs 16 residues. Sequencing used immunoSEQ multiplex PCR; TCRdb keeps in-frame clones, though not all of them. This table has under 150,000 clones, 85% appearing once. The chain couples TRBV28 to TRBJ2-7; the match to TRBD2 covers 10 bases. This receptor was identified in a human donor in a cohort sampled during active COVID-19. The sample comprised peripheral blood. The CDR3 coding sequence is TGTGCCAGCAGTTTTACACTAGCGGGACTCTCCTACGAGCAGTACTTC. This translates into CASSFTLAGLSYEQYF.